This TCR beta chain was recorded in a study of blood T cell repertoires in COVID-19. The wider study: Sites across the United States, Italy and Spain contributed samples from acute and convalescent COVID-19. PBMCs, B-cell-depleted T cells, or T cells were the source of the cDNA or gDNA that made up the material.

V trimming: 4 bases; J trimming: 8 bases; junction bases outside the gene matches: 5. This CDR3 has 16 amino acids. Germline CDR1 is LNHDA and CDR2 is SQIVND (reference sequence). Original analysis: From reference gene primer amplification, estimates of nucleated cell counts were derived. TCRdb's table, derived via immunoSEQ multiplex PCR, lists solely in-frame clones and lacks some. V, J and clone size are those of that table, while D and trimming were read from the DNA. The sample has approximately 250,000 clones, approximately 86% seen once. J is TRBJ2-1 and V is TRBV19; TRBD2 matches 16 bases. The TCR was taken from a man between 18 and 35 years old with active or convalescent COVID-19. The material sequenced was peripheral blood. CDR3 bases: TGTGCCAGTAGTAGCCCGGGACTAGCGGGAGGGCATGAGCAGTTCTTC. Translating gives CASSSPGLAGGHEQFF.